The 12 T cell receptor beta chains below come from one sample, sequenced in a study of T cell responses to AZD1222 COVID-19 vaccine. This table comes from immunoSEQ multiplex PCR, and its TCRdb copy is limited to in-frame clones, with some not included. Counted here are approximately 150,000 clones, around nine tenths occurring once; the ten biggest clones make up around 1.7%. Here the sequenced sample was peripheral blood, taken 28 days after the second AZD1222 dose. The receptors derive from an adult who received the AZD1222 COVID-19 vaccine.

In this sample, this clone turned up once. The rearrangement joins TRBV10-1 to TRBJ2-7; D is ambiguous. The germline gives CDR1 WNHNN, CDR2 SYGVQD (reference sequence). The germline V and J ends were trimmed by 2 bases and 0 bases, with 8 bases remaining between them. The CDR3 extends over 14 amino acids. CDR3 loop: CASSELGSSYEQYF. As DNA, the CDR3 is TGCGCCAGCAGTGAGCTGGGAAGCTCCTACGAGCAGTACTTC.

Relative to its sample, this clone is medium-sized (0.01 to 0.1%). V gene TRBV7-9 combines with J gene TRBJ2-7; D is possibly TRBD2 (6 bases). The germline gives CDR1 SEHNR, CDR2 FQNEAQ (reference sequence). V was clipped by 4 bases and J by 0 bases, with 7 bases between them. This CDR3 has 13 amino acids. Here the CDR3 DNA reads TGTGCCAGCAGCTACGGGAGCTCCTACGAGCAGTACTTC. Translated: CASSYGSSYEQYF.

This rearrangement joins TRBV27 to TRBJ1-5, with unresolved D. CDR1 is MNHEY, CDR2 SMNVEV, per germline (reference sequence). This CDR3 contains 13 residues. The V end was cut by 3 bases, the J end by 3 bases, with 6 bases between. The CDR3, as DNA: TGTGCCAGCAGTTTGAGGGTCAATCAGCCCCAGCATTTT. It specifies CASSLRVNQPQHF.

The V call is TRBV18, the J call TRBJ2-5; TRBD2 matches at 7 bases. The germline CDR1 and CDR2 sequences are KGHSH and LQKENI. This CDR3 is built from 13 residues. The junction had 2 bases not matched to a gene; V was cut back by 0 bases and J by 7 bases. The CDR3 here is CASSPPGGSTQYF. CDR3 DNA: TGTGCCAGCTCACCACCGGGGGGGTCGACCCAGTACTTC.

The rearrangement joins TRBV27 to TRBJ2-2; TRBD1 aligns across 10 bases. The V and J ends lost 5 bases and 6 bases, in that order; junction bases with no gene match: 15. The CDR3 has 18 residues. CDR1 is MNHEY, CDR2 SMNVEV, per germline (reference sequence). CDR3 loop: CASSPAWDRGSMAGELFF. The CDR3 coding sequence is TGTGCCAGCAGTCCCGCCTGGGACAGGGGATCGATGGCCGGGGAGCTGTTTTTT.

The chain links TRBV14 to TRBJ2-1; either TRBD1 or TRBD2 may supply D (5 bases each). This CDR3 has 16 residues. V dropped 4 bases and J dropped 3 bases, with 16 bases sitting between them. Looked up from germline, CDR1 is SGHDN and CDR2 is FVKESK. Here the CDR3 reads CASSLEGRGDYNEQFF. CDR3 DNA sequence: TGTGCCAGCAGCCTCGAGGGAAGGGGAGACTACAATGAGCAGTTCTTC.

This clone showed up just once. The J gene is TRBJ1-2, the V gene TRBV6-5; D ambiguous. The ends were cut back, 0 bases at V and 4 bases at J, with 9 bases in the middle. The CDR3 spans 14 residues. Germline assignment: CDR1 MNHEY and CDR2 SVGAGI. CDR3 sequence reads: CASSYSFQSYGYTF. The CDR3 region has the DNA TGTGCCAGCAGTTACTCGTTCCAGTCCTATGGCTACACCTTC.

The genes are TRBV5-6 and TRBJ2-1; D uncertain. The CDR3 totals 15 residues. Trimming shortened V by 2 bases and J by 1 base, and 10 bases separated the two germline ends. The germline V gene encodes CDR1 SGHDT and CDR2 YYEEEE. CDR3 sequence (DNA): TGTGCCAGCAGCTTTTGGCTAAGATCCTACAATGAGCAGTTCTTC. Translation gives CASSFWLRSYNEQFF.

The rearrangement links TRBV29-1 to TRBJ2-5; D gene uncertain. CDR1 is SQVTM, CDR2 ANQGSEA, per germline. Trimming took 3 bases from V and 5 from J, leaving 4 bases between them. CDR3 length: 10 residues. In nucleotides, the CDR3 is TGCAGCGTTGAGCAGGAGACCCAGTACTTC. It translates to CSVEQETQYF.

V is TRBV2 and J is TRBJ2-1; D unresolved. V lost 6 bases and J 2 bases, leaving 11 bases between the germline ends. This CDR3 has 14 residues. Germline V gives CDR1 SNHLY, CDR2 FYNNEI. CDR3 DNA sequence: TGTGCCAGCAGACCACCTGGGGCCTACAATGAGCAGTTCTTC. It specifies CASRPPGAYNEQFF.

This clone was recorded only once. This chain joins TRBV12-3 or TRBV12-4 and TRBJ2-7; 7 bases are shared with TRBD2. The J segment lost 6 bases and the V segment lost 8 bases, leaving 7 bases of the junction unmatched. There are 12 residues in the CDR3. The CDR3: CASRRGVAEQYF. The CDR3 bases are TGTGCCAGCCGCCGGGGGGTTGCCGAGCAGTACTTC.

This clone was counted a few times. This sequence joins TRBV19 and TRBJ1-5, with D possibly matching TRBD1 (6 bases). The length of the CDR3 is 14 residues. Germline V gene lookup returns CDR1 LNHDA and CDR2 SQIVND (reference sequence). V shed 3 bases and J shed 5 bases, with 11 bases lying between them. The CDR3 here is CASSIIRGDQPQHF. CDR3 coding DNA: TGTGCCAGTAGTATCATCAGGGGAGATCAGCCCCAGCATTTT.